This is a list of T cell receptor beta chains from one sample in a study of synovial regulatory T cells in juvenile arthritis. Generated by immunoSEQ multiplex PCR, the TCRdb table keeps only in-frame clones and is missing some. This repertoire includes 9,000 to 10,000 clones. Sequenced sample: Treg cells from blood. These receptors all come from a donor younger than 30 with juvenile idiopathic arthritis. The CDR3 runs from the conserved cysteine through the conserved F or W.

V gene: TRBV19; J gene: TRBJ2-1; CDR3 protein: CASSRTSSYNEQFF
V gene: TRBV10-1; J gene: TRBJ1-3; CDR3 protein: CASSFRTGPTAGNTIYF
V gene: TRBV5-8; J gene: TRBJ2-7; CDR3 protein: CASSKRTSGSGEQYF
V gene: TRBV4-1; J gene: TRBJ2-7; CDR3 protein: CASSQERGASSYEQYF
V gene: TRBV7-9; J gene: TRBJ1-3; CDR3 protein: CATHPAGNTIYF
V gene: TRBV6-6; J gene: TRBJ1-1; CDR3 protein: CASSLPDGNMNTEAFF
V gene: TRBV25-1; J gene: TRBJ1-4; CDR3 protein: CASSPPRKGNQREKLFF
V gene: TRBV7-6; J gene: TRBJ2-7; CDR3 protein: CASSSTGGDGGEQYF
V gene: TRBV5-4; J gene: TRBJ2-4; CDR3 protein: CASSPTTGGENIQYF
V gene: TRBV4-2; J gene: TRBJ2-7; CDR3 protein: CASSQDGTPLTYEQYF
V gene: TRBV5-1; J gene: TRBJ2-7; CDR3 protein: CASSLVTGGFYEQYF
V gene: TRBV14; J gene: TRBJ1-1; CDR3 protein: CASSQGQGRPNTEAFF
V gene: TRBV18; J gene: TRBJ1-6; CDR3 protein: CASSQRQGLLSSYNSPLHF
V gene: TRBV6-1; J gene: TRBJ2-7; CDR3 protein: CASSGLGQSYEQYF
V gene: TRBV5-6; J gene: TRBJ1-6; CDR3 protein: CASSLLGGANSPLHF
V gene: TRBV10-2; J gene: TRBJ1-6; CDR3 protein: CASRIPGNSPLHF
V gene: TRBV6-6; J gene: TRBJ1-2; CDR3 protein: CASSLQGAFYGYTF
V gene: TRBV5-5; J gene: TRBJ1-1; CDR3 protein: CASSLYTGVRNTEAFF
V gene: TRBV19; J gene: TRBJ2-1; CDR3 protein: CASRTLGTTYNEQFF
V gene: TRBV28; J gene: TRBJ1-2; CDR3 protein: CASRSTGWNYGYTF
V gene: TRBV5-1; J gene: TRBJ1-1; CDR3 protein: CASSGRTGNTEAFF
V gene: TRBV28; J gene: TRBJ2-1; CDR3 protein: CASIRTGPSYNEQFF
V gene: TRBV6-5; J gene: TRBJ2-7; CDR3 protein: CASSHRQGYEQYF
V gene: TRBV18; J gene: TRBJ2-5; CDR3 protein: CASSPLAGLQETQYF
V gene: TRBV10-2; J gene: TRBJ2-7; CDR3 protein: CASSEWMTSGTGEQYF
V gene: TRBV18; J gene: TRBJ2-7; CDR3 protein: CASSPTIQGALFQDEQYF
V gene: TRBV11-2; J gene: TRBJ1-1; CDR3 protein: CASSLVGTGNTEAFF
V gene: TRBV7-9; J gene: TRBJ1-2; CDR3 protein: CASSQGQAAGGWGYTF
V gene: TRBV5-1; J gene: TRBJ1-1; CDR3 protein: CASSLAPSPEAFF
V gene: TRBV27; J gene: TRBJ2-7; CDR3 protein: CASSLTSGSYEQYF
V gene: TRBV28; J gene: TRBJ1-3; CDR3 protein: CASSSNSAWGNTIYF
V gene: TRBV4-1; J gene: TRBJ1-5; CDR3 protein: CASSQGGGAGSNQPQHF
V gene: TRBV4-3; J gene: TRBJ2-5; CDR3 protein: CASSQDIRSKGTQYF
V gene: TRBV19; J gene: TRBJ1-5; CDR3 protein: CASNDFQGPQHF
V gene: TRBV5-1; J gene: TRBJ1-2; CDR3 protein: CASSRQGENYGYTF
V gene: TRBV6-1; J gene: TRBJ2-7; CDR3 protein: CATVRSYEQYF
V gene: TRBV4-2; J gene: TRBJ1-3; CDR3 protein: CASSQDVRDVKRKGNTIYF
V gene: TRBV19; J gene: TRBJ1-1; CDR3 protein: CASSFGAANTEAFF
V gene: TRBV4-1; J gene: TRBJ1-3; CDR3 protein: CASSQGQGNTIYF
V gene: TRBV5-5; J gene: TRBJ1-6; CDR3 protein: CASSQGQGWSPLHF
V gene: TRBV10-2; J gene: TRBJ1-3; CDR3 protein: CASKAGANTIYF
V gene: TRBV15; J gene: TRBJ1-5; CDR3 protein: CATSRQTGGNQPQHF
V gene: TRBV28; J gene: TRBJ2-7; CDR3 protein: CASMVASPYEQYF
V gene: TRBV6-1; J gene: TRBJ1-2; CDR3 protein: CASSELEVGYTF
V gene: TRBV28; J gene: TRBJ1-5; CDR3 protein: CASNGGWWNQPQHF
V gene: TRBV5-6; J gene: TRBJ2-7; CDR3 protein: CASSSWLGAYEQYF
V gene: TRBV2; J gene: TRBJ2-7; CDR3 protein: CASRVAIQQYF
V gene: TRBV10-1; J gene: TRBJ2-1; CDR3 protein: CASSRDRGRVEQFF
V gene: TRBV10-3; J gene: TRBJ1-1; CDR3 protein: CAIRSGGTEAFF